This T cell receptor (beta chain) was profiled in a study of T cell changes during pregnancy in multiple sclerosis. Repertoires were generated with immunoSEQ multiplex PCR, while TCRdb's copy carries only in-frame clones and drops some. The repertoire holds about 44,000 clones, over 85% seen once, with approximately 0.62% in the top ten. CDR1 and CDR2 (germline): MDHEN, SYDVKM. This CDR3 contains 15 residues. J lost 7 bases, V lost 3 bases, and 9 bases had no gene match. The sequences come from CD4+ T cells from peripheral blood mononuclear cells, collected in the first trimester of pregnancy. This clonotype was sampled from a female donor with multiple sclerosis, enrolled in a pregnancy study. This chain uses TRBV28 with TRBJ2-7, with 10 nucleotides matching TRBD1. The CDR3 sequence is CASSFSGQGLREQYF. CDR3 in DNA: TGTGCCAGCAGTTTCTCGGGACAGGGGCTTCGGGAGCAGTACTTC. The entire variable domain, with the rest obtained from reference TRBV28 and TRBJ2-7, is as follows: DVKVTQSSRYLVKRTGEKVFLECVQDMDHENMFWYRQDPGLGLRLIYFSYDVKMKEKGDIPEGYSVSREKKERFSLILESASTNQTSMYLCASSFSGQGLREQYFGPGTRLTVT.